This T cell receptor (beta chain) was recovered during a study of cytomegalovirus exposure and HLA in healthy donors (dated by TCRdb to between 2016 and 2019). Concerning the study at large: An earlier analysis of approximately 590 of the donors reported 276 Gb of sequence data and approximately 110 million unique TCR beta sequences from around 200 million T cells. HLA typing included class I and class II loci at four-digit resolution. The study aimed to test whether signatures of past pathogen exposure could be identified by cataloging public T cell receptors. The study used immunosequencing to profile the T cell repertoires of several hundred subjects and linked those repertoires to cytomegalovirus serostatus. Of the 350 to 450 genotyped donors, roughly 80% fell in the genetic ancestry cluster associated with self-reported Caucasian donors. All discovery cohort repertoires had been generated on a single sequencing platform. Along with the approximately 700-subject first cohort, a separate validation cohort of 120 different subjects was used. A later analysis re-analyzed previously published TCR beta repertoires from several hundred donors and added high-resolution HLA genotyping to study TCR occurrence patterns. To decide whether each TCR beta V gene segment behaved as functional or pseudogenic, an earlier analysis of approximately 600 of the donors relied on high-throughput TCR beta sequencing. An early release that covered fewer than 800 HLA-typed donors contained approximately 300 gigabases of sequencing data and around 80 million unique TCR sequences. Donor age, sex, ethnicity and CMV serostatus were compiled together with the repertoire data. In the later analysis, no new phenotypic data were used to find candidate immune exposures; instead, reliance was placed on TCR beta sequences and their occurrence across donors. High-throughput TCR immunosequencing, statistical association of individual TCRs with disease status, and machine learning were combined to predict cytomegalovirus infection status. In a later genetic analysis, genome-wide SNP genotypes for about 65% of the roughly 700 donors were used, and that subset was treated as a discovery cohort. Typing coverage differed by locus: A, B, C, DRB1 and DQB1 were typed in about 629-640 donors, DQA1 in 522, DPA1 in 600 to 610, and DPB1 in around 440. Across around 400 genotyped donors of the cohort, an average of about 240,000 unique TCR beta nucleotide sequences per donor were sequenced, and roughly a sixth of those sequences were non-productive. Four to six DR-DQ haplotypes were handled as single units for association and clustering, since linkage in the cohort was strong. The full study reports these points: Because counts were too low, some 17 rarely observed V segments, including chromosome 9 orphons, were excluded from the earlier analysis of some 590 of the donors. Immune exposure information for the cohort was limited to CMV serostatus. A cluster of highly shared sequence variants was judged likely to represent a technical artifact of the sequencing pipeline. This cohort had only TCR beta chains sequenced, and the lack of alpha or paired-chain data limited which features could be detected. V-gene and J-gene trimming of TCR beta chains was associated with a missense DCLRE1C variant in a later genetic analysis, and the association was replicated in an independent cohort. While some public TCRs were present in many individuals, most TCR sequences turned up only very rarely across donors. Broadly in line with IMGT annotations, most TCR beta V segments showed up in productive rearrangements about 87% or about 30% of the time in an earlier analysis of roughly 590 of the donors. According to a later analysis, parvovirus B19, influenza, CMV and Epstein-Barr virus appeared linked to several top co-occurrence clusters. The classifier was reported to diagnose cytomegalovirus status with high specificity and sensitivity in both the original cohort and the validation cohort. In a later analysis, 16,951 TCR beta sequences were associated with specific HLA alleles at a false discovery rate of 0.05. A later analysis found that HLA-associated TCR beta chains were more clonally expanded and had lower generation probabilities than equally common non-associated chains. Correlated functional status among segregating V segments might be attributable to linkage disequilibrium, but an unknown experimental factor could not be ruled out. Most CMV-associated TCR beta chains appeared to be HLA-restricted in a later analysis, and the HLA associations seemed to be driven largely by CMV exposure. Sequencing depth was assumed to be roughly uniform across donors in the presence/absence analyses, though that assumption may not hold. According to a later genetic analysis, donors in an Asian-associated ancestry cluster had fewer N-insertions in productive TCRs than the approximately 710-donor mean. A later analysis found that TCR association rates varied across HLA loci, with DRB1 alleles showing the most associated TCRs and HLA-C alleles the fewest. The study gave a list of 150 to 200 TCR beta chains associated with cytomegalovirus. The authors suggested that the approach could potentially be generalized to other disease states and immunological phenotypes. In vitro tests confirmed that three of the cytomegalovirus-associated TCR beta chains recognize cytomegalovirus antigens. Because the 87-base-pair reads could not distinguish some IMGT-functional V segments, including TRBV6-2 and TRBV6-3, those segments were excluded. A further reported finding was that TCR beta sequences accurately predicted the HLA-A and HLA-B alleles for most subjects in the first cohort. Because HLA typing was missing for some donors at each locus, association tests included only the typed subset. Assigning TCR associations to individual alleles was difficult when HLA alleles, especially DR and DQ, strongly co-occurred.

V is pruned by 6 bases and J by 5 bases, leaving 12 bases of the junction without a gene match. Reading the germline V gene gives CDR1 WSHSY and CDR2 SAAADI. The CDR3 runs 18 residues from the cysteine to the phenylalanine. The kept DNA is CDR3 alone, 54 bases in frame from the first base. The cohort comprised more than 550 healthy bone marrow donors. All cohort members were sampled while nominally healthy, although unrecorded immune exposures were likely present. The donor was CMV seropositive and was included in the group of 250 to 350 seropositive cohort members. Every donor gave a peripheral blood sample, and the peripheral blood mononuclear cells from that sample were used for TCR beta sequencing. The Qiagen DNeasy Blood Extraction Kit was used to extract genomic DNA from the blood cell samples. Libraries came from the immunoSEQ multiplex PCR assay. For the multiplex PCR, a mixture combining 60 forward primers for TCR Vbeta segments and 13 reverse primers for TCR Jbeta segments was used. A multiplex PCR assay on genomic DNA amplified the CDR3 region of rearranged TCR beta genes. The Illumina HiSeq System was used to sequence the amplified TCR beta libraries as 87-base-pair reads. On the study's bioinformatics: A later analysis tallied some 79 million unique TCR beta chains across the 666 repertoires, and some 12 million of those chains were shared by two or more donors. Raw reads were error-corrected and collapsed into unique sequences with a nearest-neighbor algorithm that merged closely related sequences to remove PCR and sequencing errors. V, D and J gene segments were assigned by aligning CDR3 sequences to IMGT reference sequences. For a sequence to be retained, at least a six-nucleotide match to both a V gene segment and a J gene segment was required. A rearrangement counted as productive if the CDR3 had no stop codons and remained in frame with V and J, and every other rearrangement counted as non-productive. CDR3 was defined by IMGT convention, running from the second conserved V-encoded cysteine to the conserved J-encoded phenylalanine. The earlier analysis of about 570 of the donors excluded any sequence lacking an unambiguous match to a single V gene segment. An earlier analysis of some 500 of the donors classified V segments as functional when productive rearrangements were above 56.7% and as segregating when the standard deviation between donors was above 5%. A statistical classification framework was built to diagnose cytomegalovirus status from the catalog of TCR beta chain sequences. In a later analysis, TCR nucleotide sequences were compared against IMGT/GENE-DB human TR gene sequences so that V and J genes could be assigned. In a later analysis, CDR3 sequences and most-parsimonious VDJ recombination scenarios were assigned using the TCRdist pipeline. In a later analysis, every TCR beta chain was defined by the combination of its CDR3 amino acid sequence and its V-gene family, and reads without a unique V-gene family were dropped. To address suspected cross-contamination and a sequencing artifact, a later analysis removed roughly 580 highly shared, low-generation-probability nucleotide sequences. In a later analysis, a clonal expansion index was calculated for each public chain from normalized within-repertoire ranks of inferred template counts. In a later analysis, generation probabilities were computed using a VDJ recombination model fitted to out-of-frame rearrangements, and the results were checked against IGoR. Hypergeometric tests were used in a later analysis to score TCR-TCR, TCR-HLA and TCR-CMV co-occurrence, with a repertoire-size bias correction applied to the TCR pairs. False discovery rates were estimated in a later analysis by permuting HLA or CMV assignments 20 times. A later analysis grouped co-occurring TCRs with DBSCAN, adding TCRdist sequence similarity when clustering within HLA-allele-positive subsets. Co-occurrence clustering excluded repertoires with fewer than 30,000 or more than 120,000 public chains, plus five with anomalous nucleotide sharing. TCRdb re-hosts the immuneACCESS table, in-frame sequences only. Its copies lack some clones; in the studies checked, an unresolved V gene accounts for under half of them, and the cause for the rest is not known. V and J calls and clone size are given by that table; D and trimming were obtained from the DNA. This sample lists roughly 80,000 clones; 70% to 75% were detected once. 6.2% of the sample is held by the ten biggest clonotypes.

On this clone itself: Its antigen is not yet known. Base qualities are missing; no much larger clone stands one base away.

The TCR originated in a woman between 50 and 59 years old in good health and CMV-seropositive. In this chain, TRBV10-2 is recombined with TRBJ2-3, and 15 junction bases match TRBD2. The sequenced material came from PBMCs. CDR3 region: CASRSGLAGGPREDTQYF. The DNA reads TGCGCCAGCAGGTCGGGACTAGCGGGAGGTCCAAGGGAAGATACGCAGTATTTT.